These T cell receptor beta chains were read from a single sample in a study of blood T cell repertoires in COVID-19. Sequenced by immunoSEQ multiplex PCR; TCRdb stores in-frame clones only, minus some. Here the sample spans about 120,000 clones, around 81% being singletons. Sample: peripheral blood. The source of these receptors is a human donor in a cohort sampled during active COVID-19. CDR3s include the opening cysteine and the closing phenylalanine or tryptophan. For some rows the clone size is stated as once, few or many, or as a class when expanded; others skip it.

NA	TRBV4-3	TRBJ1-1	CASSLGTAKAFF
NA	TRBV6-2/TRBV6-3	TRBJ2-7	CASSQGQGYEQYF
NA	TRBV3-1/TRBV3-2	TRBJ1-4	CASSRTTGGGEKLFF
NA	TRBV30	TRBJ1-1	CAWSRTANTEAFF
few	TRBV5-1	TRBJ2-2	CASSPLAGGRLFF
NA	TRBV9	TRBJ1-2	CASQSIRPHGYTF
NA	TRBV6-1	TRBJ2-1	CASSGRLAGGNNEQFF
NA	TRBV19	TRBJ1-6	CASSIGTGNNSPLHF
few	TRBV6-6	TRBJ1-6	CATGTGGNSPLHF
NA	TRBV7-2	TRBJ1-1	CASSPGQMNTEAFF
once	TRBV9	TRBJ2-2	CASSVITSGHGELFF
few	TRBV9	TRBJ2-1	CASSVVGSGSFNEQFF
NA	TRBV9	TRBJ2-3	CASSDSPIDTQYF
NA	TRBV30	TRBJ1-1	CAWVLEEAFF
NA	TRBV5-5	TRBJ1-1	CASSYTGRMNTEAFF
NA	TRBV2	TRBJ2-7	CASSEGRTGYEQYF